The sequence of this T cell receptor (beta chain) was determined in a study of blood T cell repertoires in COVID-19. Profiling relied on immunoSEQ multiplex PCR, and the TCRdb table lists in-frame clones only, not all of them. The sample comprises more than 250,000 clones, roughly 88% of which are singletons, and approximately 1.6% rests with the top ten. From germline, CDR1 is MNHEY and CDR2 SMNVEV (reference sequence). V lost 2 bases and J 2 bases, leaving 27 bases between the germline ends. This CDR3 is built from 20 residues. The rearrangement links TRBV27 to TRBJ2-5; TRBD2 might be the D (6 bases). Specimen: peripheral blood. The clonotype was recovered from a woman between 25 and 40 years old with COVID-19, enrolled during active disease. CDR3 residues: CASSLIELARKAGLQETQYF. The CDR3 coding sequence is TGTGCCAGCAGTTTAATCGAGCTAGCCAGGAAGGCGGGGCTACAAGAGACCCAGTACTTC.